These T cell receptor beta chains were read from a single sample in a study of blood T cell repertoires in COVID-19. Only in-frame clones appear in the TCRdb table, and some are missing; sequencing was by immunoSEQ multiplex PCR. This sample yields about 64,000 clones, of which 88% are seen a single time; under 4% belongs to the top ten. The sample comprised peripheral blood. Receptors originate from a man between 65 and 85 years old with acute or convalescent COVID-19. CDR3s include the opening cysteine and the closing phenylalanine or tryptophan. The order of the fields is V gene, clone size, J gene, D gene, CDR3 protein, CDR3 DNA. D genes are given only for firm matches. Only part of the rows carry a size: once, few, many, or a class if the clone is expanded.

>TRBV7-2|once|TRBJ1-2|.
CASSFAGMGGYTF
TGTGCCAGCAGCTTTGCGGGGATGGGTGGCTACACCTTC
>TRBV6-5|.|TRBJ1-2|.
CASSYDSSSYGYTF
TGTGCCAGCAGTTACGACAGTTCCTCCTATGGCTACACCTTC
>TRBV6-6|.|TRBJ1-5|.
CASSYDRDQPQHF
TGTGCCAGCAGTTACGATCGGGATCAGCCCCAGCATTTT
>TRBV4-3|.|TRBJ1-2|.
CASSQDRRKLDGYTF
TGCGCCAGCAGCCAAGATCGCAGGAAGTTGGATGGCTACACCTTC
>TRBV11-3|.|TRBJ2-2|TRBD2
CASSLLAGGQTGELFF
TGTGCCAGCAGCTTGCTAGCGGGGGGCCAAACCGGGGAGCTGTTTTTT
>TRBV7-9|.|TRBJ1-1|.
CASNLVGRGAFF
TGTGCCAGCAACCTAGTCGGTCGAGGGGCTTTCTTT
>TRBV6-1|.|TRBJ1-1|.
CASIQQGNTEAFF
TGTGCCAGCATCCAACAGGGTAACACTGAAGCTTTCTTT
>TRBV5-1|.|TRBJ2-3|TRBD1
CASSYQDRASDTQYF
TGCGCCAGCAGCTATCAGGACAGGGCCTCGGATACGCAGTATTTT
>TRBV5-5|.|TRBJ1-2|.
CASSLSQELDYTF
TGTGCCAGCAGCTTATCACAGGAGTTGGACTACACCTTC
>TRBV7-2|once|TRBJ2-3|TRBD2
CASSLAGSGGFGDTQYF
TGTGCCAGCAGCTTAGCCGGTAGCGGGGGGTTTGGAGATACGCAGTATTTT
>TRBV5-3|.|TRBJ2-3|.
CARSLDRVGADTQYF
TGTGCCAGAAGCTTGGACAGGGTAGGAGCAGATACGCAGTATTTT
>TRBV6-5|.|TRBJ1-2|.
CASSYSRVGGYTF
TGTGCCAGCAGTTACAGCAGGGTTGGGGGCTACACCTTC
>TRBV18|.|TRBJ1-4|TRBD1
CASSPARQGANEKLFF
TGTGCCAGCTCACCCGCCAGACAGGGAGCTAATGAAAAACTGTTTTTT
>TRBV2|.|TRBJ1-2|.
CASSERDVLTNYGYTF
TGTGCCAGCAGTGAGAGGGATGTTTTGACTAACTATGGCTACACCTTC
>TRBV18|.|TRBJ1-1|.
CASSPGSAGRTAEAFF
TGTGCCAGCTCACCAGGTTCGGCGGGAAGAACGGCTGAAGCTTTCTTT
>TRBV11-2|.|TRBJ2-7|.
CASSFRRDGGTTYEQYF
TGTGCCAGCAGCTTCCGTCGGGACGGGGGTACCACCTACGAGCAGTACTTC
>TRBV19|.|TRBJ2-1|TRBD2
CASSPSGLAGGGEQFF
TGTGCCAGTAGTCCTTCGGGACTAGCGGGGGGGGGTGAGCAGTTCTTC
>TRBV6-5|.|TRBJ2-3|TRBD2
CASSYLTSGGADTQYF
TGTGCCAGCAGTTACTTGACTAGCGGGGGGGCAGATACGCAGTATTTT
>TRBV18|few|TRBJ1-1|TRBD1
CASSPRTGAEAFF
TGTGCCAGCTCACCACGGACAGGGGCTGAAGCTTTCTTT
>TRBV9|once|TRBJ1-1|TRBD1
CASSVAGGVNTEAFF
TGTGCCAGCAGCGTAGCAGGGGGTGTGAACACTGAAGCTTTCTTT
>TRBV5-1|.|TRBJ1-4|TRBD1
CASSPTGGRGNEKLFF
TGCGCCAGCAGCCCGACAGGGGGCAGGGGTAATGAAAAACTGTTTTTT
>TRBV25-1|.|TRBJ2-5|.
CASSTPVRGGLKETQYF
TGTGCCAGCAGTACCCCAGTGAGGGGGGGCCTAAAAGAGACCCAGTACTTC
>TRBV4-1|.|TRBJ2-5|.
CASSLTRGLETQYF
TGCGCCAGCAGCCTAACCAGGGGTCTTGAGACCCAGTACTTC
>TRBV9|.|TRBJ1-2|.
CASSAQRGSSGYTF
TGTGCCAGCAGCGCCCAAAGGGGGTCTTCTGGCTACACCTTC
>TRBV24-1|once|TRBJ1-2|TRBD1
CATSDSGDRAVGFYGYTF
TGTGCCACCAGTGATTCGGGCGACAGGGCTGTCGGGTTCTATGGCTACACCTTC
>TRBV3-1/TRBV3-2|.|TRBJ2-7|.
CASSQVRGHEQYF
TGTGCCAGCAGCCAAGTCAGGGGCCACGAGCAGTACTTC
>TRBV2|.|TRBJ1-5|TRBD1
CASSGSRDRALQPQHF
TGTGCCAGCAGCGGGAGCCGGGACAGGGCCCTTCAGCCCCAGCATTTT
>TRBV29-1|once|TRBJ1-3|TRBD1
CSVGTGGSGNTIYF
TGCAGCGTTGGAACAGGGGGATCTGGAAACACCATATATTTT